Described below is a single TCR beta chain sequence and its context. Its cognate antigen is unknown. This CDR3 comprises 16 residues. Looked up from germline, CDR1 is LGHNA and CDR2 is YNFKEQ. With V trimmed by 0 bases and J by 6 bases, 9 bases remained unmatched. Isolation recovered at least 7 million PBMCs from every sample. This specimen comes from a study of blood T cells in healthy people across ages. For the study at large: Researchers report that template switching captured about one barcoded beta molecule per two T cells.

General study findings and limits: Both naive CD4+ cell counts and diversity were greater in long-lived donors than in aged donors. Per-million-T-cell TCR beta diversity fell roughly linearly with age.

Alongside a J-beta primer mix, a sample-barcoded 5' primer served in a second PCR lasting roughly 7 to 12 cycles. From the 5' RACE reads, TCRdb called clonotypes with MiXCR, one entry per CDR3 protein. This repertoire shows roughly 1,800,000 distinct CDR3 sequences, around half found once; its top ten account for more than 2%. This TCR was sampled from a middle-aged woman in good health. J is TRBJ2-7 and V is TRBV4-2; 9 bases fit TRBD1. Sequencing was done on a sample of blood. This chain's CDR3 is CASSQDGGQGMIEQYF. CDR3 DNA: TGTGCCAGCAGCCAAGATGGGGGACAGGGTATGATCGAGCAGTACTTC.